This TCR beta chain was found in a study of shared clonotypes between healthy human individuals. Points from the study as a whole: Represented genetic and exposure-history diversity was restricted by having few donors.

A remark on this clone: Its antigen remains unidentified.

CDR1 and CDR2 from the germline V gene are SGHVS and FNYEAQ. This CDR3 region has 14 residues. Trimming cost V 5 bases and J 5 bases; bases outside gene matches: 6. Original handling: ImmunoSEQ supplied junction-only sequences lacking quality scores, so filtering was different. TCRdb keeps only in-frame clones here, not all; method: immunoSEQ multiplex PCR. D and trimming were read from the DNA, whereas the V and J calls and clone size are those reported in that table. The top ten clones hold about 1.5% of a sample with approximately 980,000 clones, over 60% of them seen once. Material: memory CD4+ T cells sorted from blood. The subset denotes: CD45RA-negative fraction. This TCR derives from a man aged 18 to 30 in good health. The genes are TRBV7-6 and TRBJ2-7, with 10 nucleotides matching TRBD1. CDR3 amino acids: CASSRRQGADEQYF. The CDR3 DNA reads as TGTGCCAGCAGCCGAAGACAGGGGGCGGACGAGCAGTACTTC. The full variable domain, in which reference TRBV7-6 and TRBJ2-7 provide the parts outside the CDR3, is GAGVSQSPRYKVTKRGQDVALRCDPISGHVSLYWYRQALGQGPEFLTYFNYEAQQDKSGLPNDRFSAERPEGSISTLTIQRTEQRDSAMYRCASSRRQGADEQYFGPGTRLTVT.